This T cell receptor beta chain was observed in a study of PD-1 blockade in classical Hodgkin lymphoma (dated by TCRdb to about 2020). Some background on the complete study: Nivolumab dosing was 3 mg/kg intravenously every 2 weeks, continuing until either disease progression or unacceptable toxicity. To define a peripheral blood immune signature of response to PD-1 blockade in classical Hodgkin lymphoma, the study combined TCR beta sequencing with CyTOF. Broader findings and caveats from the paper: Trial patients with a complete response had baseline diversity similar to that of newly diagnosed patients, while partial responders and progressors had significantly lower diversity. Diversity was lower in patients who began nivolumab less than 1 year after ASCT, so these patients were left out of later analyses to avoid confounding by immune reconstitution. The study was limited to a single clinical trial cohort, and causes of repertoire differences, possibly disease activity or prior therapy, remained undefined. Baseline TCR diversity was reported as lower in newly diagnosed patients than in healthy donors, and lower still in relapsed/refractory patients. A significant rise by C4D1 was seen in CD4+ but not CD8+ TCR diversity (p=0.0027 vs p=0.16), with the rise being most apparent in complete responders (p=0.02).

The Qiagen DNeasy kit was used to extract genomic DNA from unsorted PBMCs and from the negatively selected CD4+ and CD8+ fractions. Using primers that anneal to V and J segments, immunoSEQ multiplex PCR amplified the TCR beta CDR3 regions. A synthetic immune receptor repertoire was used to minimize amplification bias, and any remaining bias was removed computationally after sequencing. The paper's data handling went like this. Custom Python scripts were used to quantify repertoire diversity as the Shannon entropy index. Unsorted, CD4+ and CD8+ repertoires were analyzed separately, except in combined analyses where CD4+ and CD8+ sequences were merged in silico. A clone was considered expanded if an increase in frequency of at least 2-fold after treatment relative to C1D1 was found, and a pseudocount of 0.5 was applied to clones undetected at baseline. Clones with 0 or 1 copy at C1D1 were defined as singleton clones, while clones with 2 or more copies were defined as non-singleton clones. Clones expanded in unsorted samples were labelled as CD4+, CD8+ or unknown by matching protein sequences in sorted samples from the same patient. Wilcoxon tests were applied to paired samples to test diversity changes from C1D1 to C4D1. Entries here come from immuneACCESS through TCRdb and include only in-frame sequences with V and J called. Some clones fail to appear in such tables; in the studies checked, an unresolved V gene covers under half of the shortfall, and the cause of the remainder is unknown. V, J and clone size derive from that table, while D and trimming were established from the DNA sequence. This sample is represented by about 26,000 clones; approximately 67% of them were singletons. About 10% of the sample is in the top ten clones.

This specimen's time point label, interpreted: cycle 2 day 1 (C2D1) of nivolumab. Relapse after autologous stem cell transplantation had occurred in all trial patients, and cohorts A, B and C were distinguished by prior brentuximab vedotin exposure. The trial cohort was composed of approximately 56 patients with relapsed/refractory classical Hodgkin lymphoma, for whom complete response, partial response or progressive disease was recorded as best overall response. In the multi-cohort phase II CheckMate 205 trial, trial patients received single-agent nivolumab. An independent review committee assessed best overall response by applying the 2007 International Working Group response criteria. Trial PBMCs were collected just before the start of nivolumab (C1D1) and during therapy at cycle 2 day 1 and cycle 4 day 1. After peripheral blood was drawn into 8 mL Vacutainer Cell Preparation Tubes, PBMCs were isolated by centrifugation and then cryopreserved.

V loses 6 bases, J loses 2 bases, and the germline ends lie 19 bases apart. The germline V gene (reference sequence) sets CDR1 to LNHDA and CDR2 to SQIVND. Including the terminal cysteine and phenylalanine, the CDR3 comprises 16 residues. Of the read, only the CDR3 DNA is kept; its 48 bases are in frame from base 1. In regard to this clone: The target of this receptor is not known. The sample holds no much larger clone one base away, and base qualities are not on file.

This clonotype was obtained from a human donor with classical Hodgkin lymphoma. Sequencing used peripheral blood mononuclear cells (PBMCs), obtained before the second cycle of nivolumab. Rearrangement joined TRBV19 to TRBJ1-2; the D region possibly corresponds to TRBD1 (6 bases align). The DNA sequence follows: TGTGCCAGTAGCCCAACAGGGATCCGAGGAAACTATGGCTACACCTTC. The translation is CASSPTGIRGNYGYTF.